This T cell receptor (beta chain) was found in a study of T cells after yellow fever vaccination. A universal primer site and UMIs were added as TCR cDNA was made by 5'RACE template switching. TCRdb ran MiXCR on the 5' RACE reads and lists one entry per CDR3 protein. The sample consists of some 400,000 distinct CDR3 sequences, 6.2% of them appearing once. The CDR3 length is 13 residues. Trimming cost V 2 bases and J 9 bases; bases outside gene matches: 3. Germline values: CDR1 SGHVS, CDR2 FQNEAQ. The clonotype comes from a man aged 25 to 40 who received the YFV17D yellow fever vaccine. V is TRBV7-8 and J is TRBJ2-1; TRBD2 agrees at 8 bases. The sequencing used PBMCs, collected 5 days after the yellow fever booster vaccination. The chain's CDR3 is CASSLSGGGEQFF. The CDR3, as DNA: TGTGCCAGCAGCTTAAGCGGGGGTGGTGAGCAGTTCTTC.